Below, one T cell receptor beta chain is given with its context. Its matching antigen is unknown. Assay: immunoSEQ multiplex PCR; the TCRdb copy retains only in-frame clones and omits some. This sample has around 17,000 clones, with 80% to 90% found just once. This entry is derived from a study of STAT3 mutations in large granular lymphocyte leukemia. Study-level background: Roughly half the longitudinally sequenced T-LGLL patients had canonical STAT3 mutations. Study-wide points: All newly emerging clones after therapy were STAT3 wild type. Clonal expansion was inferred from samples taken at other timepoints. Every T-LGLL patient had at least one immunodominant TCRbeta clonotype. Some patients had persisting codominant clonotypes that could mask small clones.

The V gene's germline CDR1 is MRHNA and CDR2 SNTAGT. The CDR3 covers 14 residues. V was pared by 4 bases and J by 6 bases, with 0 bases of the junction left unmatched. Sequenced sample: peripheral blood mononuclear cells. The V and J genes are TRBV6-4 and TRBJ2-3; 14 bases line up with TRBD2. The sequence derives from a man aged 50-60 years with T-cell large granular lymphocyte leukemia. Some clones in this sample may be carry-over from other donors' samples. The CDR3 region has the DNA TGTGCCAGCAGTGGGACTAGCGGGGGGGATACGCAGTATTTT. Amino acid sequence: CASSGTSGGDTQYF.